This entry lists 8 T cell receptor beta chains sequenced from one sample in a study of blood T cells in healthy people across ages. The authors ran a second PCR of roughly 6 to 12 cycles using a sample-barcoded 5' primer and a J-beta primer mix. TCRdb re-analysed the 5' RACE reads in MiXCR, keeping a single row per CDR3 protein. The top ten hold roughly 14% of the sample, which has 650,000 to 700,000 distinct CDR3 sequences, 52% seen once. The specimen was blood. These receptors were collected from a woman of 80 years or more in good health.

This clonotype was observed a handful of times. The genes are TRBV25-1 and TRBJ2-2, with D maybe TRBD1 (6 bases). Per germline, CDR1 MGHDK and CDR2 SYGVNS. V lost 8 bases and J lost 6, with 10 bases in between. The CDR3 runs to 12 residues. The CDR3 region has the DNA TGTGCCAGCCAGGGGACCCCCGGGGAGCTGTTTTTT. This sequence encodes CASQGTPGELFF.

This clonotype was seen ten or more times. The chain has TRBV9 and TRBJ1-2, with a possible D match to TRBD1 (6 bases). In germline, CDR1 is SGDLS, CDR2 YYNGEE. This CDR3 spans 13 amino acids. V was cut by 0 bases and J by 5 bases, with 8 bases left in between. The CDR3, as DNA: TGTGCCAGCAGCGTAGGACAGGCATATGGCTACACCTTC. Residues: CASSVGQAYGYTF.

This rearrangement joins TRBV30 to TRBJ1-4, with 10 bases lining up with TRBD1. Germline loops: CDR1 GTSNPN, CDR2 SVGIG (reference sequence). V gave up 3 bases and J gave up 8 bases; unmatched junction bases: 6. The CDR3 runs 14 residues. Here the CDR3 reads CAWRPGQGREKLFF. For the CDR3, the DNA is TGTGCCTGGAGACCGGGACAGGGGCGGGAAAAACTGTTTTTT.

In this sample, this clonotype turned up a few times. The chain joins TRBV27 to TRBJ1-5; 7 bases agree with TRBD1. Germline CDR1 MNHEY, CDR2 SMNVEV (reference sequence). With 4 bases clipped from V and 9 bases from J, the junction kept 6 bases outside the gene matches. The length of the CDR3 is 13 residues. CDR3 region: CASSSLQGSPQHF. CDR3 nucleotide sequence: TGTGCCAGCAGTTCCCTACAGGGGTCGCCCCAGCATTTT.

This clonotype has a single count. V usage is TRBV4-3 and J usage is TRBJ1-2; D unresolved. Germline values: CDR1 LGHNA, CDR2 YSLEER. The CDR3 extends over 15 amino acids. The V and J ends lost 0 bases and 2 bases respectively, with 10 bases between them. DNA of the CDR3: TGCGCCAGCAGCCAAGATTCGGACGAGAACTATGGCTACACCTTC. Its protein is CASSQDSDENYGYTF.

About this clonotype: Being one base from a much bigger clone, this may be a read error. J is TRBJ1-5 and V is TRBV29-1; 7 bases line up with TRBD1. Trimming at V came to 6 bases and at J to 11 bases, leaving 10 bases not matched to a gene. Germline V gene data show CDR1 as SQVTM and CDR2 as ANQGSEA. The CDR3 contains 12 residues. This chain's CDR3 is CSVGGHEGTQHF. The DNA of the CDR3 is TGCAGCGTAGGGGGCCACGAGGGGACCCAGCATTTT.

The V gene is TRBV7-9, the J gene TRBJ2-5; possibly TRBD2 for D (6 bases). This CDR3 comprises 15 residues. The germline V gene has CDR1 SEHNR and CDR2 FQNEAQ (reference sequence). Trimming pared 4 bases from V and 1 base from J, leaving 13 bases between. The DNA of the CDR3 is TGTGCCAGCAGCTCTCGGGACTTTGGCCAAGAGACCCAGTACTTC. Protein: CASSSRDFGQETQYF.

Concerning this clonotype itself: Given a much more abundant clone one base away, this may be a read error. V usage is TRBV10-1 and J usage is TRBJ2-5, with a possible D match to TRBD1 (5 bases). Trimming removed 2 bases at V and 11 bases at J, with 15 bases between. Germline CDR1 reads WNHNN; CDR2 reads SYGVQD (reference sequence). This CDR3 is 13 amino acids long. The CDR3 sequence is CASSETDSHEQYF. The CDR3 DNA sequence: TGCGCCAGCAGTGAGACAGACAGCCATGAGCAGTACTTC.